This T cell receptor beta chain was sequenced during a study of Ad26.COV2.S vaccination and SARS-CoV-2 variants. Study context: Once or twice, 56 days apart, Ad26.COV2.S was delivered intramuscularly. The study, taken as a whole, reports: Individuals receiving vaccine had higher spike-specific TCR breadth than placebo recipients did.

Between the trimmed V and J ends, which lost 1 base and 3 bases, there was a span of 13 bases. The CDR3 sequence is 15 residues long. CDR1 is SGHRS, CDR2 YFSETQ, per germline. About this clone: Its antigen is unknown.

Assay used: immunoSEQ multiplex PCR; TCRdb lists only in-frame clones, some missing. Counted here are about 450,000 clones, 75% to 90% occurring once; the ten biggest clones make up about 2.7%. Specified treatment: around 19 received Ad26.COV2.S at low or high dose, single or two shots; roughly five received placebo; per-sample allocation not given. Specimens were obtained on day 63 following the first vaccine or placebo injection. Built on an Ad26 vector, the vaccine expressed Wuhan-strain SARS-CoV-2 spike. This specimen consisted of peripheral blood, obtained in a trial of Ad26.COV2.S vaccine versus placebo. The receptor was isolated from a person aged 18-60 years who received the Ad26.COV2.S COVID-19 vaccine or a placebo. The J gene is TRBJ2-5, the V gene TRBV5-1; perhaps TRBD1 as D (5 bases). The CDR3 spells CASSLQGSREETQYF. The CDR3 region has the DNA TGCGCCAGCAGCTTGCAGGGAAGTAGAGAAGAGACCCAGTACTTC.